Listed here are 22 T cell receptor beta chains from one sample, sequenced in a study of beta chain features in type 1 diabetes. Isolated RNA was reverse transcribed in full, so expressed TCRB transcripts were sequenced. Profiling relied on immunoSEQ multiplex PCR, and the TCRdb table lists in-frame clones only, not all of them. The profile shows 900,000 or so clones, under 20% of them singletons. Specimen: naive CD4+ T cells from blood. These receptors were taken from a woman aged 18 to 35 in good health.

This clone was detected only a few times. The chain carries TRBV11-1 and TRBJ2-5, with D perhaps matching TRBD1 (5 bases). CDR3 length: 13 amino acids. Germline CDR1 reads SGHAT; CDR2 reads FQDESV (reference sequence). The V end was cut by 8 bases, the J end by 7 bases, with 17 bases between. CDR3 amino acids: CASSPGSKGTQYF. The CDR3 nucleotides are TGTGCCAGCTCCCCAGGGTCCAAAGGGACCCAGTACTTC.

The chain's CDR3 is CASILGRGETGELFF. The DNA for the CDR3 is TGTGCCAGTATCCTGGGCAGGGGTGAAACCGGGGAGCTGTTTTTT. The rearrangement joins TRBV19 to TRBJ2-2; weak D call: TRBD1 (6 bases). Germline loops: CDR1 LNHDA, CDR2 SQIVND (reference sequence). This CDR3 is built from 15 residues. The V end was cut by 7 bases, the J end by 5 bases, with 17 bases between.

This clone was observed a handful of times. The V call is TRBV21-1, the J call TRBJ2-4; TRBD2 is the table's D call and was not checked against the DNA. TRBV21-1 is designated a pseudogene. This CDR3 contains 15 residues. The CDR3 loop reads CASSNGGRAKNIQYF. The CDR3 DNA is TGTGCCAGCAGCAATGGTGGGAGGGCCAAAAACATTCAGTACTTC.

V is TRBV5-6 and J is TRBJ2-2; D is unresolved. In germline, CDR1 is SGHDT, CDR2 YYEEEE. The CDR3 runs to 14 residues. Between the trimmed V and J ends, which lost 5 bases and 6 bases, there was a span of 14 bases. The CDR3 loop reads CASRPDLRPGELFF. The CDR3 coding sequence is TGTGCCAGCAGACCGGACCTCCGTCCCGGGGAGCTGTTTTTT.

This clone was observed a few times. The genes are TRBV28 and TRBJ2-7; D is uncertain. V gave up 4 bases and J gave up 2 bases, with 9 bases separating them. Germline CDR1 MDHEN, CDR2 SYDVKM. The CDR3 runs to 13 residues. The CDR3 DNA reads as TGTGCCAGCAGTTCCCTAGTAACCTACGAGCAGTACTTC. It yields the protein CASSSLVTYEQYF.

The chain combines TRBV7-9 with TRBJ2-5; D gene uncertain. Deletions cut 5 bases from V and 5 bases from J, with 9 bases between. Looked up from germline, CDR1 is SEHNR and CDR2 is FQNEAQ (reference sequence). The CDR3 length is 12 residues. CDR3 nucleotide sequence: TGTGCCAGCAGCCAGGAAGTGGAGACCCAGTACTTC. Translated, it gives CASSQEVETQYF.

There are a few counts of this clone. The J gene is TRBJ1-2, the V gene TRBV28; D gene uncertain. With 4 bases removed from V and 2 bases from J, the gap between germline ends came to 8 bases. This CDR3 has 13 amino acids. From germline, CDR1 is MDHEN and CDR2 SYDVKM. CDR3 loop: CASSYKKNYGYTF. CDR3 coding DNA: TGTGCCAGCAGTTACAAAAAGAACTATGGCTACACCTTC.

This clone was recorded a few times. V usage is TRBV4-2 and J usage is TRBJ2-1; tentatively, D is TRBD2 (6 bases). The CDR3 runs to 16 residues. V was cut by 7 bases and J by 0 bases, with 16 bases left in between. Germline-derived CDR1 and CDR2 are LGHNA and YNFKEQ. CDR3 nucleotides: TGTGCCAGCACCCAGAGTACGGGAGACTCCTACAATGAGCAGTTCTTC. This sequence encodes CASTQSTGDSYNEQFF.

The CDR3 spells CASSQDQTSGFKETQYF. CDR3 DNA: TGTGCCAGCAGCCAAGATCAGACTAGCGGGTTCAAGGAGACCCAGTACTTC. V is TRBV7-9 and J is TRBJ2-5; 10 nucleotides line up with TRBD2. The trim removed 5 bases at V and 5 bases at J, leaving 14 bases unmatched. The V gene's germline CDR1 is SEHNR and CDR2 FQNEAQ (reference sequence). This CDR3 comprises 17 residues.

The DNA for the CDR3 is TGCGCCAGCAGCCAAGATAAGGGGGCGGGCCTTAGCAATCAGCCCCAGCATTTT. The encoded protein is CASSQDKGAGLSNQPQHF. The chain combines TRBV4-1 with TRBJ1-5; TRBD1 matches at 7 bases. Germline CDR1 MGHRA, CDR2 YSYEKL. CDR3 length equals 18 residues. With V trimmed by 0 bases and J by 0 bases, 8 bases remained unmatched.

This clone was seen a few times. This chain joins TRBV27 and TRBJ2-5; unclear D gene. This CDR3 contains 15 residues. Germline lookup yields CDR1 MNHEY and CDR2 SMNVEV (reference sequence). Trimming removed 6 bases from V and 2 bases from J, with 16 bases in between. The CDR3 region has the DNA TGTGCCAGCAGACGAACCCCAAAGCCACAAGAGACCCAGTACTTC. It is translated as CASRRTPKPQETQYF.

The rearrangement uses TRBV5-4 and TRBJ1-1; a weak D match, TRBD1 (6 bases). The CDR3 spans 14 residues. The germline V and J ends were trimmed by 8 bases and 5 bases, with 19 bases remaining between them. Germline V gene sequence: CDR1 SGHNT, CDR2 YYREEE (reference sequence). The CDR3: CARICTGTKTEAFF. Here the CDR3 DNA reads TGTGCCAGAATCTGCACAGGGACCAAGACTGAAGCTTTCTTT.

This clone was seen a handful of times. The genes are TRBV5-1 and TRBJ2-6; D is undetermined. V was shortened by 4 bases and J by 0 bases, with 8 bases between the two germline ends. The CDR3 has 15 residues. Germline V lookup: CDR1 SGHRS, CDR2 YFSETQ. As DNA, the CDR3 is TGCGCCAGCAGCGTGTATTTCTCTGGGGCCAACGTCCTGACTTTC. Translation: CASSVYFSGANVLTF.

There are a few counts of this clone. V gene TRBV28 combines with J gene TRBJ2-7; no clear D gene. CDR1 MDHEN and CDR2 SYDVKM come from the germline V gene. This CDR3 is 11 amino acids long. With 6 bases removed from V and 6 bases from J, the gap between germline ends came to 9 bases. The CDR3, as DNA: TGTGCCAGCAGGGGTTTCGGCGAGCAGTACTTC. Protein product: CASRGFGEQYF.

This clone was counted a few times. The chain combines TRBV19 with TRBJ2-1, with D unclear. Deletions cut 3 bases from V and 3 bases from J, with 12 bases between. Germline values: CDR1 LNHDA, CDR2 SQIVND (reference sequence). The CDR3 totals 15 residues. The CDR3 spells CASSIAVRHYNEQFF. The CDR3, as DNA: TGTGCCAGTAGTATTGCAGTTCGGCACTACAATGAGCAGTTCTTC.

The V and J genes are TRBV9 and TRBJ2-5; D is possibly TRBD1 (5 bases). Germline values: CDR1 SGDLS, CDR2 YYNGEE. V lost 7 bases to trimming and J lost 5 bases, with 24 bases between them. This CDR3 comprises 16 residues. CDR3 in DNA: TGTGCCAGCGCCTACGGCCTGGGTACAGGTACGGAGACCCAGTACTTC. Residues: CASAYGLGTGTETQYF.

The sample holds a few counts of this clone. The chain uses TRBV7-9 and TRBJ1-4; 7 bases are shared with TRBD1. V was pared by 4 bases and J by 7 bases, with 9 bases of the junction left unmatched. The CDR3 extends over 15 amino acids. Germline CDR1 and CDR2: SEHNR and FQNEAQ (reference sequence). The CDR3 DNA reads TGTGCCAGCAGCTACACAGGGGAACGGTTTGAAAAACTGTTTTTT. Translating it yields CASSYTGERFEKLFF.

The chain couples TRBV6-1 to TRBJ2-3; D is possibly TRBD2 (5 bases). Between the trimmed V and J ends, which lost 8 bases and 5 bases, there was a span of 20 bases. The CDR3 spans 15 residues. The germline CDR1 and CDR2 sequences are MNHNS and SASEGT. The CDR3 loop reads CASSLRSLEIDTQYF. The CDR3 coding sequence is TGTGCCAGCTCCCTCCGGTCACTAGAGATAGATACGCAGTATTTT.

CDR3 residues: CASTPRTGLETQYF. For the CDR3, the DNA is TGTGCCAGCACCCCGAGGACGGGTTTGGAGACCCAGTACTTC. The gene calls are TRBV21-1 and TRBJ2-5. TRBV21-1 is an annotated pseudogene. CDR3 length equals 14 residues.

The chain links TRBV19 to TRBJ1-5, with D tentatively TRBD1 (6 bases). V shed 7 bases and J shed 4 bases, with 14 bases lying between them. CDR1 is LNHDA and CDR2 is SQIVND in the germline V gene (reference sequence). This CDR3 has 14 amino acids. CDR3 bases: TGTGCCAGTACTTCGCGGACAGAGAATCAGCCCCAGCATTTT. Translating it yields CASTSRTENQPQHF.

The V gene is TRBV19, the J gene TRBJ2-3; 7 nucleotides agree with TRBD2. The V segment lost 5 bases and the J segment 6 bases; nucleotides outside the gene matches: 11. The V gene's germline CDR1 is LNHDA and CDR2 SQIVND (reference sequence). The CDR3 contains 15 residues. The CDR3 sequence is CASSLQAGTLDTQYF. CDR3 DNA: TGTGCCAGTAGTCTTCAAGCGGGGACCTTGGATACGCAGTATTTT. The full variable domain, completed using reference TRBV19 and TRBJ2-3, is DGGITQSPKYLFRKEGQNVTLSCEQNLNHDAMYWYRQDPGQGLRLIYYSQIVNDFQKGDIAEGYSVSREKKESFPLTVTSAQKNPTAFYLCASSLQAGTLDTQYFGPGTRLTVL.

The chain recombines TRBV7-2 with TRBJ2-7; 7 bases are shared with TRBD2. V lost 0 bases and J lost 3; bases outside the gene matches: 5. The CDR3 runs to 15 residues. Germline CDR1 and CDR2: SGHTA and FQGNSA. CDR3 in amino acids: CASSLAPSGYYEQYF. In DNA, the CDR3 is TGTGCCAGCAGCTTAGCTCCTAGCGGATACTACGAGCAGTACTTC.